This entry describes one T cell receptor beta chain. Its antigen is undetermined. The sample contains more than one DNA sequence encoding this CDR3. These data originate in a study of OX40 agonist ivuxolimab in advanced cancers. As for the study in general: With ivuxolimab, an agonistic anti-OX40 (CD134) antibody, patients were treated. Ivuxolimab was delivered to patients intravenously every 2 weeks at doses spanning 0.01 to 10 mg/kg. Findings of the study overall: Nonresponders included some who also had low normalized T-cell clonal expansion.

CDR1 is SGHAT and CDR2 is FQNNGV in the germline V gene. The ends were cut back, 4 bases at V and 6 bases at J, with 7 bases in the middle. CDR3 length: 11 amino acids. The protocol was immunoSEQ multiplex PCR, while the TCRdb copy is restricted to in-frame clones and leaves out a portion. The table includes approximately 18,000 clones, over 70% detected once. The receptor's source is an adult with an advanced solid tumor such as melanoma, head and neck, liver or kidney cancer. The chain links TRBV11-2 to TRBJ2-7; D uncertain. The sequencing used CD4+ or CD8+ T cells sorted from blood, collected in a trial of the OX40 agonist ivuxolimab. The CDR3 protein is CASSSVAEQYF. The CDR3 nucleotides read TGTGCCAGCAGCTCGGTTGCCGAGCAGTACTTC.